Shown below are 31 T cell receptor beta chains from a single sample sequenced in a study of technical replicates of blood from several donors. Some clones are missing from TCRdb's copy, which holds only in-frame ones; the method was immunoSEQ multiplex PCR. The table lists roughly 60,000 clones, about 90% of them singletons. The sample comprised PBMCs. These receptors all come from a human donor in good health. Some clones in this sample may be carry-over from other donors' samples.

The chain combines TRBV11-2 with TRBJ2-1, with TRBD2 matching 16 bases. V shed 5 bases, J shed 8 bases, and the junction held 3 bases outside the gene matches. Germline V gene sequence: CDR1 SGHAT, CDR2 FQNNGV. The CDR3 consists of 15 residues. Here the CDR3 reads CASSPGTSGRDEQFF. The CDR3 DNA is TGTGCCAGCAGCCCAGGGACTAGCGGGAGGGATGAGCAGTTCTTC.

The table lists this clone with a count of one. The rearrangement uses TRBV5-1 and TRBJ1-5, with D maybe TRBD1 (5 bases). The CDR3 runs to 13 residues. V lost 0 bases and J lost 8, with 9 bases in between. CDR1 SGHRS and CDR2 YFSETQ come from the germline V gene. This CDR3 reads CASSLVAGEPQHF. DNA for the CDR3: TGCGCCAGCAGCTTGGTGGCGGGGGAGCCCCAGCATTTT.

This clone was seen more than once but under ten times. The gene calls are TRBV4-1 and TRBJ2-1, with 10 positions matching TRBD2. Per germline, CDR1 MGHRA and CDR2 YSYEKL. V dropped 4 bases and J dropped 8; count of bases not matched to a gene: 11. The CDR3 loop spans 16 amino acids. The CDR3 protein is CASSPERGGFGDEQFF. For the CDR3, the DNA is TGCGCCAGCAGCCCAGAGCGGGGGGGCTTTGGGGATGAGCAGTTCTTC.

The rearrangement joins TRBV21-1 to TRBJ1-2. TRBV21-1 is a listed pseudogene. The CDR3 covers 10 residues. The CDR3 DNA follows: TGTGCCAGCAGCCTCTATGGCTACACCTTC. Encoded protein: CASSLYGYTF.

This clone was counted only a few times. The rearrangement links TRBV6-5 to TRBJ1-5; possibly TRBD1 for D (6 bases). CDR3 size: 13 residues. Trimming removed 6 bases from V and 6 bases from J, with 12 bases in between. Per germline, CDR1 MNHEY and CDR2 SVGAGI. CDR3 sequence: CASSLRGSQPQHF. CDR3 sequence (DNA): TGTGCCAGCAGCCTCAGGGGAAGTCAGCCCCAGCATTTT.

V is TRBV6-4 and J is TRBJ2-1; 9 positions agree with TRBD2. Trimming took 2 bases from V and 1 from J; bases not matched to a gene: 3. Germline V gene data show CDR1 as MRHNA and CDR2 as SNTAGT. The CDR3 is 16 amino acids. The CDR3 region has the DNA TGTGCCAGCAGTGACCTAGCGGGACGGTCCTACAATGAGCAGTTCTTC. Its translation: CASSDLAGRSYNEQFF.

This chain joins TRBV14 and TRBJ2-1; no clear D gene. The CDR3 consists of 13 residues. Germline V gene lookup returns CDR1 SGHDN and CDR2 FVKESK. Trimming stripped 0 bases from V and 9 bases from J, with 9 bases between. CDR3 nucleotides: TGTGCCAGCAGCCAAGATAGAGGTGGTGAGCAGTTCTTC. Its protein is CASSQDRGGEQFF.

The chain employs TRBV2 and TRBJ1-2; TRBD1 matches at 8 bases. The V segment lost 4 bases and the J segment 1 base; nucleotides outside the gene matches: 8. The CDR3 is 16 residues long. The germline V gene encodes CDR1 SNHLY and CDR2 FYNNEI. The CDR3 here is CASSVYGTGLNYGYTF. DNA for the CDR3: TGTGCCAGCAGTGTGTACGGGACAGGCCTTAACTATGGCTACACCTTC.

V is TRBV27 and J is TRBJ1-2, with D maybe TRBD1 (6 bases). Deletions cut 8 bases from V and 2 bases from J, with 12 bases between. The CDR3 has 13 residues. The germline V gene encodes CDR1 MNHEY and CDR2 SMNVEV (reference sequence). CDR3 in DNA: TGTGCCAGCGGCCGGGACAAGAACTATGGCTACACCTTC. Encoded protein: CASGRDKNYGYTF.

The chain couples TRBV11-2 to TRBJ1-1; D ambiguous. Trimming took 2 bases from V and 0 from J, leaving 7 bases between them. The CDR3 runs 14 residues. The V gene's germline CDR1 is SGHAT and CDR2 FQNNGV. The CDR3 reads CASSLLNLNTEAFF. CDR3 DNA sequence: TGTGCCAGCAGCTTATTAAATTTGAACACTGAAGCTTTCTTT.

The chain joins TRBV6-5 to TRBJ2-7; D might be TRBD2 (5 bases). With 6 bases removed from V and 1 base from J, the gap between germline ends came to 16 bases. The CDR3 has 15 residues. The germline V gene encodes CDR1 MNHEY and CDR2 SVGAGI. DNA of the CDR3: TGTGCCAGCAGCTCCCGGGATAGCCGTTCCTACGAGCAGTACTTC. Its protein product is CASSSRDSRSYEQYF.

V usage is TRBV9 and J usage is TRBJ2-1, with D perhaps TRBD2 (6 bases). CDR3 length: 14 amino acids. The germline V and J ends were trimmed by 3 bases and 3 bases, with 10 bases remaining between them. The V gene's germline CDR1 is SGDLS and CDR2 YYNGEE. The CDR3 sequence: CASSGTSFYNEQFF. CDR3 DNA: TGTGCCAGCAGCGGAACTAGCTTCTACAATGAGCAGTTCTTC. Variable domain in full (rest from reference TRBV9 and TRBJ2-1): DSGVTQTPKHLITATGQRVTLRCSPRSGDLSVYWYQQSLDQGLQFLIQYYNGEERAKGNILERFSAQQFPDLHSELNLSSLELGDSALYFCASSGTSFYNEQFFGPGTRLTVL.

This rearrangement joins TRBV4-1 to TRBJ2-3; 13 nucleotides align to TRBD2. With 1 base clipped from V and 5 bases from J, the junction kept 3 bases outside the gene matches. Germline-derived CDR1 and CDR2 are MGHRA and YSYEKL. The length of the CDR3 is 16 residues. The CDR3 nucleotides are TGCGCCAGCAGCCAAGGACTAGCGGGGGGAAAAGATACGCAGTATTTT. It yields the protein CASSQGLAGGKDTQYF.

This sequence joins TRBV7-9 and TRBJ2-1; 11 nucleotides agree with TRBD2. CDR1 is SEHNR, CDR2 FQNEAQ, per germline (reference sequence). V lost 5 bases and J lost 4; bases outside the gene matches: 4. This CDR3 spans 15 amino acids. CDR3 nucleotides: TGTGCCAGCAGCCCCGGGACTAGCGGTTACAATGAGCAGTTCTTC. Protein product: CASSPGTSGYNEQFF.

The genes are TRBV11-2 and TRBJ1-5, with 8 positions matching TRBD1. Trimming at V came to 1 base and at J to 11 bases, leaving 7 bases not matched to a gene. The CDR3 covers 14 residues. The germline V gene encodes CDR1 SGHAT and CDR2 FQNNGV. CDR3 coding DNA: TGTGCCAGCAGCTTAGCCGGACAGGGAGGGACCCAGCATTTT. Protein: CASSLAGQGGTQHF.

The V call is TRBV30, the J call TRBJ2-1; TRBD2 might be the D (5 bases). The length of the CDR3 is 13 residues. Trimming took 0 bases from V and 6 from J, leaving 9 bases between them. CDR1 GTSNPN and CDR2 SVGIG come from the germline V gene (reference sequence). The CDR3 DNA sequence: TGTGCCTGGAGTGTAGATCGGGGCAATGAGCAGTTCTTC. It encodes CAWSVDRGNEQFF. Looking up the rest from reference TRBV30 and TRBJ2-1 gives the full variable domain: SQTIHQWPATLVQPVGSPLSLECTVEGTSNPNLYWYRQAAGRGLQLLFYSVGIGQISSEVPQNLSASRPQDRQFILSSKKLLLSDSGFYLCAWSVDRGNEQFFGPGTRLTVL.

This clone showed up just once. The DNA of the CDR3 is TGCGCCAGCAGCGGGGGGACAGGGTCCACCCCGGCCTACGAGCAGTACTTC. Translation: CASSGGTGSTPAYEQYF. The rearrangement uses TRBV5-1 and TRBJ2-7; TRBD1 matches 9 bases. Unmatched junction bases numbered 13, after V lost 4 bases and J lost 2 bases. CDR3 length equals 17 residues. Per the germline V gene, CDR1 is SGHRS and CDR2 is YFSETQ.

The chain joins TRBV30 to TRBJ1-2; 10 nucleotides line up with TRBD1. CDR1 and CDR2 (germline): GTSNPN, SVGIG (reference sequence). This CDR3 has 13 amino acids. V shed 4 bases, J shed 7 bases, and the junction held 6 bases outside the gene matches. This CDR3 reads CAWNRGQGLGYTF. As DNA, the CDR3 is TGTGCCTGGAATAGGGGACAGGGGCTTGGCTACACCTTC.

This clone showed up just a few times. The chain has TRBV6-5 and TRBJ2-2, with a possible D match to TRBD1 (6 bases). The V gene's germline CDR1 is MNHEY and CDR2 SVGAGI. V was cut by 8 bases and J by 4 bases, with 17 bases left in between. The CDR3 consists of 15 residues. CDR3 residues: CASWKGEVGTGELFF. The CDR3 DNA is TGTGCCAGCTGGAAGGGGGAAGTGGGCACCGGGGAGCTGTTTTTT.

This clone has a handful of counts. This sequence joins TRBV6-1 and TRBJ1-1, with D possibly TRBD1 on 6 matching bases. Germline values: CDR1 MNHNS, CDR2 SASEGT. V lost 6 bases, J lost 1 base, and 9 bases lay in between. The CDR3 covers 13 residues. CDR3 in amino acids: CASRVDRNTEAFF. In nucleotides, the CDR3 is TGTGCCAGCAGGGTGGACAGGAACACTGAAGCTTTCTTT.

The rearrangement links TRBV5-1 to TRBJ2-1; 9 positions match TRBD2. The CDR3 is made up of 15 amino acids. V lost 5 bases and J lost 3; bases outside the gene matches: 6. The germline CDR1 and CDR2 sequences are SGHRS and YFSETQ. CDR3 nucleotide sequence: TGCGCCAGCAGTCAGACTAGCGGAAACTACAATGAGCAGTTCTTC. The encoded protein is CASSQTSGNYNEQFF.

Only a few counts were recorded for this clone. This chain links TRBV4-3 with TRBJ1-1, with D perhaps matching TRBD1 (5 bases). The germline CDR1 and CDR2 sequences are LGHNA and YSLEER. The CDR3 spans 15 residues. The V end lost 0 bases, the J end lost 3 bases, and 11 bases lay between the germline ends. CDR3 DNA: TGCGCCAGCAGCCAAGACGACAGAAGTTACACTGAAGCTTTCTTT. Translating gives CASSQDDRSYTEAFF.

J is TRBJ2-3 and V is TRBV4-2, with 14 bases fitting TRBD2. Looked up from germline, CDR1 is LGHNA and CDR2 is YNFKEQ. V trimming: 5 bases; J trimming: 3 bases; junction bases outside the gene matches: 7. This CDR3 contains 17 residues. The CDR3 bases are TGTGCCAGCAGCACGGGGACTAGCGGGAGAGGGACAGATACGCAGTATTTT. It encodes CASSTGTSGRGTDTQYF.

The chain has TRBV5-6 and TRBJ2-1; TRBD2 agrees at 8 bases. In germline, CDR1 is SGHDT, CDR2 YYEEEE. The CDR3 length is 14 residues. The trim removed 0 bases at V and 9 bases at J, leaving 5 bases unmatched. The DNA of the CDR3 is TGTGCCAGCAGCTTGGCGAGACTAGCGATTGAGCAGTTCTTC. It codes for CASSLARLAIEQFF.

This clone occurred once. V and J are TRBV4-1 and TRBJ2-1; D unresolved. This CDR3 has 13 residues. Germline loops: CDR1 MGHRA, CDR2 YSYEKL. Between the trimmed V and J ends, which lost 0 bases and 8 bases, there was a span of 8 bases. In DNA form, the CDR3 reads TGCGCCAGCAGCCAAGACCCTGCGCATGAGCAGTTCTTC. Its protein is CASSQDPAHEQFF.

This clone was seen only once. This chain uses TRBV4-3 with TRBJ2-5; 7 bases agree with TRBD1. The V and J ends lost 4 bases and 2 bases, in that order; junction bases with no gene match: 4. The CDR3 has 14 residues. Germline V gene lookup returns CDR1 LGHNA and CDR2 YSLEER. The CDR3 DNA reads as TGCGCCAGCAGCCCCAGGACAGGACAAGAGACCCAGTACTTC. Translation gives CASSPRTGQETQYF.

This clone was recorded once. The chain combines TRBV10-1 with TRBJ1-2; 9 nucleotides match TRBD1. This CDR3 contains 16 residues. J lost 4 bases, V lost 7 bases, and 13 bases had no gene match. Germline V lookup: CDR1 WNHNN, CDR2 SYGVQD (reference sequence). CDR3 loop: CASNQSQGALIYGYTF. DNA for the CDR3: TGCGCCAGCAATCAGTCACAGGGGGCGTTGATCTATGGCTACACCTTC.

This rearrangement joins TRBV6-1 to TRBJ1-1, with D unresolved. The CDR3 contains 15 residues. V shed 6 bases and J shed 4 bases, with 18 bases lying between them. Germline V gene lookup returns CDR1 MNHNS and CDR2 SASEGT. CDR3 bases: TGTGCCAGCAGGCGGGCCTCAGTGGGTATCACTGAAGCTTTCTTT. Encoded protein: CASRRASVGITEAFF.

The rearrangement uses TRBV10-1 and TRBJ1-2; 9 bases agree with TRBD1. CDR1 is WNHNN and CDR2 is SYGVQD in the germline V gene (reference sequence). CDR3 length: 13 residues. After removal of 6 bases from V and 6 bases from J, the junction contained 5 bases not matched to a gene. CDR3 loop: CASRDRGSDGYTF. The CDR3 DNA reads TGCGCCAGCAGGGACAGGGGATCCGATGGCTACACCTTC.

J is TRBJ2-1 and V is TRBV4-3; 10 nucleotides agree with TRBD2. This CDR3 is built from 16 residues. Trimming removed 0 bases from V and 8 bases from J; junction bases left unmatched: 7. Germline values: CDR1 LGHNA, CDR2 YSLEER. The CDR3 DNA is TGCGCCAGCAGCCAAGATCCCACTAGCGGGAATGATGAGCAGTTCTTC. This codes for CASSQDPTSGNDEQFF.

This rearrangement joins TRBV5-4 to TRBJ2-5, with 9 nucleotides matching TRBD2. With 0 bases clipped from V and 1 base from J, the junction kept 1 base outside the gene matches. Germline V gene sequence: CDR1 SGHNT, CDR2 YYREEE (reference sequence). The CDR3 is 15 amino acids. The CDR3 spells CASSLATSGQETQYF. The DNA for the CDR3 is TGTGCCAGCAGCTTGGCGACTAGCGGCCAAGAGACCCAGTACTTC.